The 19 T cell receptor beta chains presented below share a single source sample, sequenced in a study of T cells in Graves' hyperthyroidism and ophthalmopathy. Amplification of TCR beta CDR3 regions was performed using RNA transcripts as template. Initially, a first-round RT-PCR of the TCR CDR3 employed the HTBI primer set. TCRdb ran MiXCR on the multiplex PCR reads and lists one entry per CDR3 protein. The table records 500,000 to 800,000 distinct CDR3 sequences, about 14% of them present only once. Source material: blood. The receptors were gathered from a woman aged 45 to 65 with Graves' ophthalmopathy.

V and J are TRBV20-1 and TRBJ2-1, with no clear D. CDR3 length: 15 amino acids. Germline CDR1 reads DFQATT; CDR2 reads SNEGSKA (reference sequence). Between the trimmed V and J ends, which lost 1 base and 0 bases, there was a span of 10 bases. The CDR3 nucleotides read TGCAGTGCTAGAGTTCCCTATAACTCCTACAATGAGCAGTTCTTC. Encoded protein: CSARVPYNSYNEQFF.

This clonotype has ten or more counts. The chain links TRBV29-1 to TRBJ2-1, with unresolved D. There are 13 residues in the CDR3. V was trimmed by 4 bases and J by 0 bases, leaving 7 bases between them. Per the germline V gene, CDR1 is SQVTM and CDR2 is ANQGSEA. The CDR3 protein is CSVVALSYNEQFF. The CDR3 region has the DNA TGCAGCGTTGTGGCACTCTCCTACAATGAGCAGTTCTTC.

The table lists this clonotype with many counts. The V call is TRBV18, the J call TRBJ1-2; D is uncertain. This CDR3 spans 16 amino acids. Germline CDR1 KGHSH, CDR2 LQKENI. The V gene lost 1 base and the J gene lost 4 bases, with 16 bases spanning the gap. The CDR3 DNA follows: TGTGCCAGCTCACCACGAGACGCCGGGGAATCCTATGGCTACACCTTC. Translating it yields CASSPRDAGESYGYTF.

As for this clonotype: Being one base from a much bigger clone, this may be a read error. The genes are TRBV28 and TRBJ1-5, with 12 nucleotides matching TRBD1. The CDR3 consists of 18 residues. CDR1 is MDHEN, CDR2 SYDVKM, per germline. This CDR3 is CASSSGTGGMRSNRPQHF. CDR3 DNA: TGTGCCAGCAGTTCCGGGACAGGGGGCATGAGGAGCAATCGGCCCCAGCATTTT.

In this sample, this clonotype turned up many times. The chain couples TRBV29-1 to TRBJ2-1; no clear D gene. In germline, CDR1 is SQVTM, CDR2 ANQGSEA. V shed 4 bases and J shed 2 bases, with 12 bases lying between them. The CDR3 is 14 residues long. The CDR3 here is CSVVAAYAYNEQFF. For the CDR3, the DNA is TGCAGCGTTGTGGCGGCGTATGCCTACAATGAGCAGTTCTTC.

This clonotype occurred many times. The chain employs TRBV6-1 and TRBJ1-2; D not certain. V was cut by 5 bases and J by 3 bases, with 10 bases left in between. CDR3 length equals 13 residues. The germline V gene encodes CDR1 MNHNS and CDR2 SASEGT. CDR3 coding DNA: TGTGCCAGCAGTTTAGCTAAGTACTATGGCTACACCTTC. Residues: CASSLAKYYGYTF.

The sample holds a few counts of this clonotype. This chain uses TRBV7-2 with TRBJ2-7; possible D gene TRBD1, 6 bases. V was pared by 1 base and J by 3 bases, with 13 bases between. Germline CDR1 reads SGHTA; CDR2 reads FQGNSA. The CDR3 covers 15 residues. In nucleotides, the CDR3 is TGTGCCAGCAGCTTAGTTCCCCAGGGACACTACGAGCAGTACTTC. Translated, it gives CASSLVPQGHYEQYF.

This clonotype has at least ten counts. The CDR3 coding sequence is TGTGCCAGCTCAGATAGACAGGGGAACACTGAAGCTTTCTTT. Encoded protein: CASSDRQGNTEAFF. This sequence joins TRBV18 and TRBJ1-1, with 7 bases that match TRBD1. This CDR3 is 14 amino acids long. From germline, CDR1 is KGHSH and CDR2 LQKENI. Trimming at V came to 5 bases and at J to 1 base, leaving 4 bases not matched to a gene. Complete variable domain (other parts from reference TRBV18 and TRBJ1-1): NAGVMQNPRHLVRRRGQEARLRCSPMKGHSHVYWYRQLPEEGLKFMVYLQKENIIDESGMPKERFSAEFPKEGPSILRIQQVVRGDSAAYFCASSDRQGNTEAFFGQGTRLTVV.

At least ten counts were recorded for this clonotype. The chain's CDR3 is CASSQDGQGGHLTFF. In DNA form, the CDR3 reads TGTGCCAGCAGCCAAGATGGGCAGGGGGGTCATCTGACTTTCTTT. This sequence joins TRBV14 and TRBJ1-1; TRBD1 agrees at 7 bases. The junction had 13 bases not matched to a gene; V was cut back by 0 bases and J by 12 bases. The CDR3 sequence is 15 residues long. Germline CDR1 is SGHDN and CDR2 is FVKESK. Variable domain in full (rest from reference TRBV14 and TRBJ1-1): EAGVTQFPSHSVIEKGQTVTLRCDPISGHDNLYWYRRVMGKEIKFLLHFVKESKQDESGMPNNRFLAERTGGTYSTLKVQPAELEDSGVYFCASSQDGQGGHLTFFGQGTRLTVV.

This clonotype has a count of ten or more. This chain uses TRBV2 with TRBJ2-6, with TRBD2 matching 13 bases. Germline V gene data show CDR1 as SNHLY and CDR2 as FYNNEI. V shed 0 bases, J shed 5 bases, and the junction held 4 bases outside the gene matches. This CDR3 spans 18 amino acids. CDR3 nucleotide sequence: TGTGCCAGCAGTGAAGCCGGGACTAGCGGGGCCTGGGCCAACGTCCTGACTTTC. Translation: CASSEAGTSGAWANVLTF.

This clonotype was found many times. CDR3 coding DNA: TGTGCCAGCAGTTTATCAGGGGCTCATCTCCAGCATTTT. Amino acids: CASSLSGAHLQHF. The chain has TRBV12-3 or TRBV12-4 and TRBJ1-5; perhaps TRBD1 as D (6 bases). This CDR3 contains 13 residues. Trimming shortened V by 2 bases and J by 12 bases, and 14 bases separated the two germline ends.

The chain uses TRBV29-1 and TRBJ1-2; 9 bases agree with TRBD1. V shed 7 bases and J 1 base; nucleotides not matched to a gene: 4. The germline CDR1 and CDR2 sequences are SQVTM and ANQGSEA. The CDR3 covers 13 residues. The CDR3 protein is CSAVTGGNYGYTF. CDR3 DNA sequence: TGCAGCGCTGTGACAGGGGGTAACTATGGCTACACCTTC.

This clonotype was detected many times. The CDR3 bases are TGTGCCAGCAGCTCAAGAAAACAGGGTTACTATGGCTACACCTTC. Amino acids: CASSSRKQGYYGYTF. The chain is built from TRBV13 and TRBJ1-2; TRBD1 might be the D (6 bases). The CDR3 contains 15 residues. Germline CDR1 PRHDT, CDR2 FYEKMQ (reference sequence). The V end lost 4 bases, the J end lost 3 bases, and 15 bases lay between the germline ends. The full variable domain, completed using reference TRBV13 and TRBJ1-2, is AAGVIQSPRHLIKEKRETATLKCYPIPRHDTVYWYQQGPGQDPQFLISFYEKMQSDKGSIPDRFSAQQFSDYHSELNMSSLELGDSALYFCASSSRKQGYYGYTFGSGTRLTVV.

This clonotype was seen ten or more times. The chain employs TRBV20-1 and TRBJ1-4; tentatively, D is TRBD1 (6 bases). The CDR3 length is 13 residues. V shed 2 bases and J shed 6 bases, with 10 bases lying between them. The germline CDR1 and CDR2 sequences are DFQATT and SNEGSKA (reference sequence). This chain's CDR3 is CSARRKGDEKLFF. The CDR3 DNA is TGCAGTGCTAGACGAAAGGGGGATGAAAAACTGTTTTTT.

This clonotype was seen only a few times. The CDR3 DNA reads TGTGCCACCAGCAGAGAGATTGACACCGGGGAGCTGTTTTTT. This sequence encodes CATSREIDTGELFF. This rearrangement joins TRBV15 to TRBJ2-2; D is unresolved. This CDR3 spans 14 amino acids. V lost 0 bases, J lost 3 bases, and 5 bases lay in between. CDR1 and CDR2 from the germline V gene are LNHNV and YYDKDF (reference sequence).

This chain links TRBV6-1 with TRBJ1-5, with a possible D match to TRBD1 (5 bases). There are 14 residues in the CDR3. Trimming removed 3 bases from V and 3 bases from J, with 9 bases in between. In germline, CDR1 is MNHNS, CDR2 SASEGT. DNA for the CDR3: TGTGCCAGCAGTGACGGGGGGGTCAATCAGCCCCAGCATTTT. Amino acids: CASSDGGVNQPQHF.

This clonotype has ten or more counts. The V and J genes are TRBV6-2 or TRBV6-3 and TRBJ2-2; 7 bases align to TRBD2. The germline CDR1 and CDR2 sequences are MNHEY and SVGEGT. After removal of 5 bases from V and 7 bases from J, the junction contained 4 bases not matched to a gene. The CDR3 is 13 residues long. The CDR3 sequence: CASSRGSHGELFF. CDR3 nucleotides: TGTGCCAGCAGTCGCGGGAGTCACGGGGAGCTGTTTTTT.

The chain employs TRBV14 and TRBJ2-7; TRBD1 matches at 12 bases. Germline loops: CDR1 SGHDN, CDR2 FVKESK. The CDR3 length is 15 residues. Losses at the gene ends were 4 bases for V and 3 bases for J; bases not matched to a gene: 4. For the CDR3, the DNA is TGTGCCAGCAGCCGCGGGGACAGGGGGCGCTACGAGCAGTACTTC. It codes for CASSRGDRGRYEQYF.

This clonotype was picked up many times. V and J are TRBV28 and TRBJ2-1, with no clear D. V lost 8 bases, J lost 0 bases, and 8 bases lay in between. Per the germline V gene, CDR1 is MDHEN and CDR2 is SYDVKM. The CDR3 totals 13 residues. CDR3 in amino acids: CASDSSSYNEQFF. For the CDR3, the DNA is TGTGCCAGCGACTCTAGCTCCTACAATGAGCAGTTCTTC.